What follows are 12 T cell receptor beta chains derived from one specimen sequenced in a study of cytomegalovirus exposure and HLA in healthy donors. The PCR employed 60 Vbeta primers together with 13 Jbeta primers. Measured with immunoSEQ multiplex PCR; TCRdb has only the in-frame clones, and not every one. The sample shows 80,000 to 95,000 clones, about nine tenths of them seen only once. Sequenced sample: PBMCs. Receptors originate from a man aged 30-40 years in good health and CMV-seropositive.

The J gene is TRBJ2-7, the V gene TRBV5-1; no clear D. The CDR3 runs to 14 residues. With 0 bases removed from V and 3 bases from J, the gap between germline ends came to 10 bases. Per germline, CDR1 SGHRS and CDR2 YFSETQ. CDR3 nucleotides: TGCGCCAGCAGCTTGGGGGCAAGTTACTACGAGCAGTACTTC. The encoded protein is CASSLGASYYEQYF.

This sequence joins TRBV7-8 and TRBJ1-2; a weak D match, TRBD1 (5 bases). The CDR3 covers 13 residues. Trimming removed 3 bases from V and 8 bases from J, with 13 bases in between. CDR1 and CDR2 from the germline V gene are SGHVS and FQNEAQ. The CDR3 region has the DNA TGTGCCAGCAGCTTGAGGGCGGGGGACGGCTACACCTTC. This encodes CASSLRAGDGYTF.

The chain uses TRBV29-1 and TRBJ2-3; a possible D gene is TRBD1 (6 bases). The CDR3 sequence is 15 residues long. V was pared by 1 base and J by 8 bases, with 19 bases between. Germline CDR1 and CDR2: SQVTM and ANQGSEA. The CDR3 DNA reads as TGCAGCGTTGAAGGGGAAACGGCAGGGGTTGGTACGCAGTATTTT. It encodes CSVEGETAGVGTQYF.

This clone showed up just once. The chain links TRBV15 to TRBJ2-3; 7 bases are a match to TRBD1. J was trimmed by 4 bases and V by 0 bases; bases with no gene match: 10. This CDR3 contains 17 residues. CDR1 is LNHNV and CDR2 is YYDKDF in the germline V gene (reference sequence). CDR3 residues: CATSRDMIGQGADTQYF. The CDR3 DNA sequence: TGTGCCACCAGCAGAGATATGATTGGGCAGGGGGCAGATACGCAGTATTTT.

About this clone: Within the sample, other DNA sequences also encode this same CDR3. For the CDR3, the DNA is TGTGCCTGGAGCCAGGGCTACGAGCAGTACTTC. Translation gives CAWSQGYEQYF. V is TRBV30 and J is TRBJ2-7; possibly TRBD1 for D (5 bases). Looked up from germline, CDR1 is GTSNPN and CDR2 is SVGIG (reference sequence). Trimming took 3 bases from V and 3 from J, leaving 6 bases between them. The CDR3 is 11 amino acids. Full variable domain (rest looked up from reference TRBV30 and TRBJ2-7): SQTIHQWPATLVQPVGSPLSLECTVEGTSNPNLYWYRQAAGRGLQLLFYSVGIGQISSEVPQNLSASRPQDRQFILSSKKLLLSDSGFYLCAWSQGYEQYFGPGTRLTVT.

The chain combines TRBV6-6 with TRBJ1-1, with 9 bases lining up with TRBD1. The trim removed 5 bases at V and 2 bases at J, leaving 6 bases unmatched. Germline V gene data show CDR1 as MNHNY and CDR2 as SVGAGI (reference sequence). CDR3 length equals 15 residues. DNA of the CDR3: TGTGCCAGCAGTGCCACGACAGGGGGAAACACTGAAGCTTTCTTT. It translates to CASSATTGGNTEAFF.

The J gene is TRBJ2-3, the V gene TRBV20-1, with 7 positions matching TRBD2. Per the germline V gene, CDR1 is DFQATT and CDR2 is SNEGSKA (reference sequence). This CDR3 comprises 11 residues. CDR3: CGGDYTDTQYF. The CDR3 bases are TGCGGGGGGGACTACACAGATACGCAGTATTTT.

The V gene is TRBV5-1, the J gene TRBJ2-2, with TRBD1 identical over 10 bases. The CDR3 extends over 14 amino acids. Losses at the gene ends were 4 bases for V and 5 bases for J; bases not matched to a gene: 2. Germline V gene sequence: CDR1 SGHRS, CDR2 YFSETQ. This CDR3 reads CASSPDRGTGELFF. DNA for the CDR3: TGCGCCAGCAGCCCGGACAGGGGGACCGGGGAGCTGTTTTTT.

CDR3 nucleotides: TGTGCCAGCAGCTTGGTAGGTAACTACCTTTCTAACAATGAGCAGTTCTTC. This sequence encodes CASSLVGNYLSNNEQFF. The chain uses TRBV5-6 and TRBJ2-1; D is undetermined. Germline CDR1 reads SGHDT; CDR2 reads YYEEEE. CDR3 length: 17 residues. Trimming removed 0 bases from V and 5 bases from J, with 18 bases in between.

The chain carries TRBV28 and TRBJ1-6; a weak D match, TRBD1 (6 bases). CDR1 and CDR2 (germline): MDHEN, SYDVKM. V was pared by 6 bases and J by 10 bases, with 19 bases between. The CDR3 is 15 amino acids. DNA for the CDR3: TGTGCCAGCAGATCCCGGACAGCGGCTGGATCACCCCTCCACTTT. Protein product: CASRSRTAAGSPLHF.

The J gene is TRBJ2-7, the V gene TRBV11-2; D unresolved. The CDR3 spans 14 residues. Germline CDR1 and CDR2: SGHAT and FQNNGV. Trimming removed 0 bases from V and 1 base from J, with 7 bases in between. Here the CDR3 DNA reads TGTGCCAGCAGCTTAGAGGCAGGTTCCTACGAGCAGTACTTC. Translation gives CASSLEAGSYEQYF.

The V call is TRBV20-1, the J call TRBJ2-3; TRBD2 agrees at 7 bases. This CDR3 comprises 11 residues. Germline V CDR1 and CDR2: DFQATT, SNEGSKA (reference sequence). In nucleotides, the CDR3 is TGCAGGGGGGGGAGCACAGATACGCAGTATTTT. Its protein is CRGGSTDTQYF.